The 29 T cell receptor beta chains below all came from one sample that was sequenced in a study of cytomegalovirus exposure and HLA in healthy donors. PCR was performed using 60 Vbeta and 13 Jbeta primers. The table came from immunoSEQ multiplex PCR; TCRdb's copy has only in-frame clones and leaves some out. The profile shows some 150,000 clones, around 85% of them singletons. Specimen: PBMCs. All receptors come from a man aged 35-49 years in good health and CMV-seropositive.

The count of this clone is one. CDR3 nucleotide sequence: TGTGCCAGCAGCTCCCGAGGCGGTATCCACTTT. Amino acids: CASSSRGGIHF. This chain uses TRBV7-9 with TRBJ1-6; no clear D. The germline V and J ends were trimmed by 4 bases and 17 bases, with 12 bases remaining between them. Germline CDR1 is SEHNR and CDR2 is FQNEAQ (reference sequence). The CDR3 length is 11 residues.

This clone was counted once. The gene calls are TRBV5-1 and TRBJ2-2; 13 positions match TRBD2. The CDR3 spans 19 residues. The V gene end was trimmed by 0 bases and the J gene end by 3 bases; junction bases not matched to a gene: 8. Germline CDR1 SGHRS, CDR2 YFSETQ. The CDR3 DNA sequence: TGCGCCAGCAGCTTGGAGGGACTAGCGGGGCCTCGGGACACCGGGGAGCTGTTTTTT. Translated: CASSLEGLAGPRDTGELFF.

V and J are TRBV18 and TRBJ1-1, with D possibly TRBD1 on 5 matching bases. The germline V gene has CDR1 KGHSH and CDR2 LQKENI. V lost 0 bases, J lost 5 bases, and 7 bases lay in between. CDR3 length equals 13 residues. CDR3 amino acids: CASSPPAGTEAFF. Here the CDR3 DNA reads TGTGCCAGCTCACCACCGGCAGGGACTGAAGCTTTCTTT.

This clone has more than one count but fewer than ten. The V gene is TRBV5-4, the J gene TRBJ2-5; D gene ambiguous. Looked up from germline, CDR1 is SGHNT and CDR2 is YYREEE (reference sequence). The CDR3 length is 15 residues. The V and J ends lost 5 bases and 2 bases respectively, with 16 bases between them. CDR3 in amino acids: CASSSAESGQETQYF. CDR3 DNA: TGTGCCAGCAGTTCCGCGGAGAGTGGGCAAGAGACCCAGTACTTC.

In the case of this clone: One junction end does not reproduce the germline sequence, and a read error may be involved. The rearrangement links TRBV7-9 to TRBJ2-2; 11 bases are shared with TRBD2. CDR1 SEHNR and CDR2 FQNEAQ come from the germline V gene (reference sequence). The CDR3 covers 19 residues. The CDR3 DNA follows: TGTTCCAGCAGCGTAGAGGTAGTAGCGGGGGGGCCGCGCACCGGGGAGCTGTTTTTT. It specifies CSSSVEVVAGGPRTGELFF.

The rearrangement uses TRBV6-6 and TRBJ1-3; D is unresolved. Trimming pared 2 bases from V and 7 bases from J, leaving 12 bases between. The CDR3 totals 14 residues. Looked up from germline, CDR1 is MNHNY and CDR2 is SVGAGI (reference sequence). CDR3 sequence: CASSYVLSGNTIYF. Here the CDR3 DNA reads TGTGCCAGCAGTTACGTCTTGTCCGGGAACACCATATATTTT.

V usage is TRBV7-9 and J usage is TRBJ2-1, with 11 bases that match TRBD2. Germline assignment: CDR1 SEHNR and CDR2 FQNEAQ (reference sequence). This CDR3 is built from 16 residues. Trimming took 3 bases from V and 8 from J; bases not matched to a gene: 9. The CDR3 bases are TGTGCCAGCAGCTTGTATTCGACTAGCGGGGTCTATGAGCAGTTCTTC. Translated, it gives CASSLYSTSGVYEQFF.

The V and J genes are TRBV7-6 and TRBJ1-6; 8 bases are shared with TRBD1. The V segment lost 2 bases and the J segment 2 bases; nucleotides outside the gene matches: 8. This CDR3 has 18 residues. Germline CDR1 and CDR2: SGHVS and FNYEAQ. CDR3 in amino acids: CASSLMRAGGPYNSPLHF. Written as DNA, the CDR3 is TGTGCCAGCAGCTTAATGAGGGCAGGGGGCCCCTATAATTCACCCCTCCACTTT.

Only a few counts were recorded for this clone. The V call is TRBV7-2, the J call TRBJ1-5, with 9 bases fitting TRBD1. The ends lost 5 bases at V and 1 base at J; junction bases unmatched: 3. CDR1 and CDR2 (germline): SGHTA, FQGNSA. CDR3 length equals 15 residues. This CDR3 reads CASSTGGVSNQPQHF. CDR3 in DNA: TGTGCCAGCAGCACAGGGGGCGTAAGCAATCAGCCCCAGCATTTT.

The rearrangement links TRBV9 to TRBJ2-5; 10 bases fit TRBD2. J was trimmed by 5 bases and V by 6 bases; bases with no gene match: 13. This CDR3 spans 16 amino acids. The germline V gene has CDR1 SGDLS and CDR2 YYNGEE. CDR3 coding DNA: TGTGCCAGCAACCGTGGTAGCGGGAGGCACGGGGAGACCCAGTACTTC. Amino acid sequence: CASNRGSGRHGETQYF.

This clone was seen only a few times. Sequence at one end of the junction differs from germline and may be a read error. The CDR3, as DNA: TGTGCCAGCTCGCCACAGGGGGCGGGCACTGAAGCTTTCTTT. Residues: CASSPQGAGTEAFF. The chain is built from TRBV18 and TRBJ1-1; TRBD1 agrees at 9 bases. The CDR3 runs to 14 residues. Germline assignment: CDR1 KGHSH and CDR2 LQKENI. The full variable domain, its missing parts supplied by reference TRBV18 and TRBJ1-1, is NAGVMQNPRHLVRRRGQEARLRCSPMKGHSHVYWYRQLPEEGLKFMVYLQKENIIDESGMPKERFSAEFPKEGPSILRIQQVVRGDSAAYFCASSPQGAGTEAFFGQGTRLTVV.

The genes are TRBV11-2 and TRBJ1-6; TRBD1 matches 7 bases. The CDR3 has 16 residues. The trim removed 3 bases at V and 7 bases at J, leaving 9 bases unmatched. Germline V gene data show CDR1 as SGHAT and CDR2 as FQNNGV. CDR3 sequence (DNA): TGTGCCAGCAGCTTTGCATCTGACAGGGCCAATTCACCCCTCCACTTT. Translation gives CASSFASDRANSPLHF. The full variable domain, rest sourced from reference TRBV11-2 and TRBJ1-6, is EAGVAQSPRYKIIEKRQSVAFWCNPISGHATLYWYQQILGQGPKLLIQFQNNGVVDDSQLPKDRFSAERLKGVDSTLKIQPAKLEDSAVYLCASSFASDRANSPLHFGNGTRLTVT.

The chain is built from TRBV6-1 and TRBJ1-1; 9 bases are shared with TRBD1. Germline CDR1 is MNHNS and CDR2 is SASEGT. This CDR3 has 15 residues. The V and J ends lost 10 bases and 2 bases, in that order; junction bases with no gene match: 11. Here the CDR3 reads CAIFPGQGLNTEAFF. The DNA for the CDR3 is TGTGCCATTTTCCCGGGACAGGGACTTAACACTGAAGCTTTCTTT.

The CDR3 DNA follows: TGCGCCAGCAGCCCTAGCGGCGCGGTCCTGTTCTTC. Its translation is CASSPSGAVLFF. The V call is TRBV5-1, the J call TRBJ2-1, with 7 bases that match TRBD2. Germline-derived CDR1 and CDR2 are SGHRS and YFSETQ. The CDR3 length is 12 residues. Trimming at V came to 4 bases and at J to 15 bases, leaving 10 bases not matched to a gene.

CDR3 protein: CASRGLAGGEDEQYF. CDR3 DNA sequence: TGTGCCAGTAGAGGGCTAGCGGGAGGAGAGGACGAGCAGTACTTC. The chain combines TRBV19 with TRBJ2-7; 11 bases match TRBD2. CDR1 and CDR2 (germline): LNHDA, SQIVND (reference sequence). J gave up 5 bases and V 6 bases, and 9 bases lay outside the gene matches. The CDR3 spans 15 residues.

The chain combines TRBV4-1 with TRBJ2-3, with 11 bases matching TRBD2. Germline V gene lookup returns CDR1 MGHRA and CDR2 YSYEKL. V trimming: 5 bases; J trimming: 5 bases; junction bases outside the gene matches: 6. This CDR3 has 15 amino acids. The DNA for the CDR3 is TGCGCCAGCAGCATTAGCGGGAGGGCCCAAGATACGCAGTATTTT. Translated, it gives CASSISGRAQDTQYF.

The chain is built from TRBV27 and TRBJ2-7, with D tentatively TRBD2 (5 bases). V lost 3 bases, J lost 6 bases, and 12 bases lay in between. Germline values: CDR1 MNHEY, CDR2 SMNVEV (reference sequence). This CDR3 has 13 residues. The chain's CDR3 is CASSFSSFGEQYF. In DNA, the CDR3 is TGTGCCAGCAGTTTCTCTAGCTTCGGCGAGCAGTACTTC.

With regard to this clone: The same CDR3 is also encoded by other DNA sequences in this sample. The chain carries TRBV7-9 and TRBJ1-2; no clear D. The germline CDR1 and CDR2 sequences are SEHNR and FQNEAQ (reference sequence). The V and J ends lost 5 bases and 4 bases respectively, with 8 bases between them. The CDR3 has 12 residues. As DNA, the CDR3 is TGTGCCAGCAGCCTAGGCGGCTATGGCTACACCTTC. This gives the protein CASSLGGYGYTF. The entire variable domain, with the rest obtained from reference TRBV7-9 and TRBJ1-2, is as follows: DTGVSQNPRHKITKRGQNVTFRCDPISEHNRLYWYRQTLGQGPEFLTYFQNEAQLEKSRLLSDRFSAERPKGSFSTLEIQRTEQGDSAMYLCASSLGGYGYTFGSGTRLTVV.

The DNA for the CDR3 is TGTGCCACCAGGCTACGCTCCTACAATGAGCAGTTCTTC. Its protein product is CATRLRSYNEQFF. This sequence joins TRBV15 and TRBJ2-1; D is uncertain. The CDR3 is 13 amino acids. Trimming pared 6 bases from V and 0 bases from J, leaving 6 bases between. Germline values: CDR1 LNHNV, CDR2 YYDKDF (reference sequence).

The CDR3 bases are TGTGCCAGCAGCGTAATTAGCGTACTATCCTACAATGAGCAGTTCTTC. Amino acid sequence: CASSVISVLSYNEQFF. The V and J genes are TRBV9 and TRBJ2-1; D possibly corresponds to TRBD2 (5 bases). The CDR3 is 16 amino acids. V was shortened by 1 base and J by 1 base, with 12 bases between the two germline ends. Germline CDR1 and CDR2: SGDLS and YYNGEE.

J is TRBJ2-1 and V is TRBV11-3; D unresolved. The CDR3 length is 12 residues. Trimming removed 6 bases from V and 7 bases from J, with 10 bases in between. Germline V CDR1 and CDR2: SGHNT, YENEEA. The CDR3 spells CASRQDENEQFF. The CDR3 nucleotides read TGTGCCAGCAGGCAAGATGAGAATGAGCAGTTCTTC.

On this clone itself: A junction boundary mismatches the germline segment, possibly from a read error. This rearrangement joins TRBV2 to TRBJ2-2, with D hard to call. CDR3 length: 12 residues. Germline CDR1 reads SNHLY; CDR2 reads FYNNEI. CDR3 sequence: CASRRSTRELFF. As DNA, the CDR3 is TGTGCCAGCAGGCGGTCCACCCGGGAGCTGTTTTTT.

The gene calls are TRBV7-8 and TRBJ2-1; D call uncertain. Germline V gives CDR1 SGHVS, CDR2 FQNEAQ. This CDR3 contains 13 residues. The V gene lost 1 base and the J gene lost 8 bases, with 9 bases spanning the gap. As DNA, the CDR3 is TGTGCCAGCAGCTTAGTGGCAGGCTATGAGCAGTTCTTC. Translating gives CASSLVAGYEQFF.

As for this clone: Sequence at one end of the junction differs from germline and may be a read error. Additional DNA sequences in this sample encode the identical CDR3. J is TRBJ1-1 and V is TRBV5-5; D is undetermined. This CDR3 is built from 11 residues. Germline V gives CDR1 SGHKS, CDR2 YYEKEE (reference sequence). The DNA of the CDR3 is TGTGCCAGTAGCTCTAGGACTGAAGCTTTCTTT. Translation: CASSSRTEAFF.

V and J are TRBV5-4 and TRBJ2-3, with D unclear. V shed 1 base and J shed 4 bases, with 10 bases lying between them. The CDR3 sequence is 14 residues long. The germline gives CDR1 SGHNT, CDR2 YYREEE (reference sequence). The CDR3 sequence: CASSLRHISDTQYF. CDR3 sequence (DNA): TGTGCCAGCAGCTTGCGACATATATCAGATACGCAGTATTTT.

V and J are TRBV7-2 and TRBJ2-7, with D possibly being TRBD2 (6 bases). Germline V gene data show CDR1 as SGHTA and CDR2 as FQGNSA. V was trimmed by 0 bases and J by 3 bases, leaving 9 bases between them. The CDR3 runs to 14 residues. The CDR3 region is CASSLAWTNYEQYF. For the CDR3, the DNA is TGTGCCAGCAGCTTAGCCTGGACTAACTACGAGCAGTACTTC.

In nucleotides, the CDR3 is TGTGCCAGCAGCTTAGCGGGGGGCGGGGGGTCCTACAATGAGCAGTTCTTC. It yields the protein CASSLAGGGGSYNEQFF. The chain couples TRBV7-8 to TRBJ2-1, with TRBD2 matching over 8 bases. V was clipped by 0 bases and J by 1 base; unmatched bases: 5. The V gene's germline CDR1 is SGHVS and CDR2 FQNEAQ. CDR3 length: 17 amino acids.

The chain joins TRBV19 to TRBJ2-6; D uncertain. Trimming shortened V by 7 bases and J by 1 base, and 14 bases separated the two germline ends. CDR3 length: 16 amino acids. From germline, CDR1 is LNHDA and CDR2 SQIVND (reference sequence). CDR3 nucleotide sequence: TGTGCCAGTAAAGAAGCTTGGTTTTCTGGGGCCAACGTCCTGACTTTC. Protein: CASKEAWFSGANVLTF.

This sequence joins TRBV6-1 and TRBJ2-1, with a possible D match to TRBD2 (6 bases). The V gene lost 5 bases and the J gene lost 4 bases, with 15 bases spanning the gap. This CDR3 contains 15 residues. The germline V gene encodes CDR1 MNHNS and CDR2 SASEGT. The CDR3 sequence: CASSNKRREYNEQFF. CDR3 DNA sequence: TGTGCCAGCAGTAATAAGAGGAGGGAGTACAATGAGCAGTTCTTC.